The count of the clone carrying this T cell receptor (beta chain) is one. Some clones are missing from TCRdb's copy, which holds only in-frame ones; the method was immunoSEQ multiplex PCR. The table includes 130,000 to 150,000 clones, around 89% detected once. Germline trimming cut 3 bases from V and 2 bases from J; bases unmatched to any gene: 3. CDR1 and CDR2 from the germline V gene are MDHEN and SYDVKM. The length of the CDR3 is 14 residues. The data derive from a study of blood T cell repertoires in COVID-19. Study in general: Sources were T cells, B-cell-depleted T cells, or PBMCs; the material itself was cDNA or gDNA.

V and J are TRBV28 and TRBJ1-1; 7 bases align to TRBD1. Sequencing input: PBMCs or T cells enriched from blood (not recorded which). The sequence was obtained from a woman aged 25-40 years with acute COVID-19. The CDR3 region has the DNA TGTGCCAGCAGTTTCACAGGGGAAAACACTGAAGCTTTCTTT. It specifies CASSFTGENTEAFF.